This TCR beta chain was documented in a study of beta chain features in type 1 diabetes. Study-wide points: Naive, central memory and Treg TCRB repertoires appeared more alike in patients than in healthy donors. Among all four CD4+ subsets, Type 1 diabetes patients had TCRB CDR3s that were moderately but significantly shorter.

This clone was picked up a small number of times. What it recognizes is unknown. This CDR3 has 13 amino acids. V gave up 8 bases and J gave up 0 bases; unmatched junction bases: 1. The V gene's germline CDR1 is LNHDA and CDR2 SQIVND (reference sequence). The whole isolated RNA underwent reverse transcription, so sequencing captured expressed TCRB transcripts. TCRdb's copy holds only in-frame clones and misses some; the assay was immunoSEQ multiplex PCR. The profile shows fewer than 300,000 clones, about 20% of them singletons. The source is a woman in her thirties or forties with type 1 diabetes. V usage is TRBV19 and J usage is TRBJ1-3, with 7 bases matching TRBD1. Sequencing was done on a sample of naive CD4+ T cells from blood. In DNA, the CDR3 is TGTGCCAGTGGGACAGCCTCTGGAAACACCATATATTTT. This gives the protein CASGTASGNTIYF.